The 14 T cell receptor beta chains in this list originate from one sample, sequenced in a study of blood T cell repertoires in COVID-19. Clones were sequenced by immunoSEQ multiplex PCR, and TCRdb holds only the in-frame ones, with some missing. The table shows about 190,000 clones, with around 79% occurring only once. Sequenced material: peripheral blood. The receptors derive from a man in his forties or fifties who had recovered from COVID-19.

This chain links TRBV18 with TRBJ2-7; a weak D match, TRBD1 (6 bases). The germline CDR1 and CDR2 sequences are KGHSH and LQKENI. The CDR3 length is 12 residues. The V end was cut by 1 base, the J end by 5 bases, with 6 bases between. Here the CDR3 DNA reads TGTGCCAGCTCACCACAGGGGGACGAGCAGTACTTC. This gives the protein CASSPQGDEQYF.

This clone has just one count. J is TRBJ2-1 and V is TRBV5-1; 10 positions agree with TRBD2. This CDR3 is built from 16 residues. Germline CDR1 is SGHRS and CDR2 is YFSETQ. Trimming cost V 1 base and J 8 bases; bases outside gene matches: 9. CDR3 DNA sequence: TGCGCCAGCAGCTTGATGGCGGCTAGCGGGAGCGATGAGCAGTTCTTC. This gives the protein CASSLMAASGSDEQFF.

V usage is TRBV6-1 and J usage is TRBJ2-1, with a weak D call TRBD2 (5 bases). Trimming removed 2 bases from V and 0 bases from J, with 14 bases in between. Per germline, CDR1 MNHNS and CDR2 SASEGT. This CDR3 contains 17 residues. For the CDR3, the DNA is TGTGCCAGCAGTGAATATTCCGGGATGAGCTCCTACAATGAGCAGTTCTTC. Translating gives CASSEYSGMSSYNEQFF.

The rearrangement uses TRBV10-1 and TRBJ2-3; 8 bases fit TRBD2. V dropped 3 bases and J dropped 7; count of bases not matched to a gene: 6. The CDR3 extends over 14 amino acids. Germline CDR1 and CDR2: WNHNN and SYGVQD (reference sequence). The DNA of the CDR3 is TGCGCCAGCAGTGAATCTAGCGGGCAGTATACGCAGTATTTT. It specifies CASSESSGQYTQYF.

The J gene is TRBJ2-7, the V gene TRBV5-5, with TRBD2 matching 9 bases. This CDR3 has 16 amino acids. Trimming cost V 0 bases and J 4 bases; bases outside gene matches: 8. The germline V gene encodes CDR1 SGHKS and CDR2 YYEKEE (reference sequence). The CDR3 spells CASSLALSSGIYEQYF. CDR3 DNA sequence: TGTGCCAGCAGCTTGGCCCTGTCTAGCGGGATATACGAGCAGTACTTC.

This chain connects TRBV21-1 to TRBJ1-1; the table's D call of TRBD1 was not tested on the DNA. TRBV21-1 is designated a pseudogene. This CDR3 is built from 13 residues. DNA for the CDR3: TGTGCCAGCACCGGGACAGGGGGGACGCGAGCTTTCTTT. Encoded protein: CASTGTGGTRAFF.

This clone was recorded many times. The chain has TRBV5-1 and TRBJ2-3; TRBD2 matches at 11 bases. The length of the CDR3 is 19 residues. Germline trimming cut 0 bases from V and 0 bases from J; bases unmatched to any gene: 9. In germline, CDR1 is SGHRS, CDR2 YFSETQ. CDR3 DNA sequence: TGCGCCAGCAGCTTGGGAGGACTAGCGGGTCCAACTAGCACAGATACGCAGTATTTT. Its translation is CASSLGGLAGPTSTDTQYF.

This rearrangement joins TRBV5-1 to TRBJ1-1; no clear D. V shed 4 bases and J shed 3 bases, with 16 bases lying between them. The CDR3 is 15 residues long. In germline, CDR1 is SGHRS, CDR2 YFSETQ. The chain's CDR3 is CASSPFSGWDTEAFF. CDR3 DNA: TGCGCCAGCAGCCCTTTTTCGGGTTGGGACACTGAAGCTTTCTTT. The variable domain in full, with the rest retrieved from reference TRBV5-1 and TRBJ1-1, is KAGVTQTPRYLIKTRGQQVTLSCSPISGHRSVSWYQQTPGQGLQFLFEYFSETQRNKGNFPGRFSGRQFSNSRSEMNVSTLELGDSALYLCASSPFSGWDTEAFFGQGTRLTVV.

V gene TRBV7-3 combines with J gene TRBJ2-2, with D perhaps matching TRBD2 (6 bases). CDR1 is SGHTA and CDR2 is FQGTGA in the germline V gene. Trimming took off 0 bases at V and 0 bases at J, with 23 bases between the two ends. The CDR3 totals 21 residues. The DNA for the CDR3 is TGTGCCAGCAGCTTAACGTCGAGCGGGCCCCTCTCCTCATCGAACACCGGGGAGCTGTTTTTT. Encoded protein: CASSLTSSGPLSSSNTGELFF.

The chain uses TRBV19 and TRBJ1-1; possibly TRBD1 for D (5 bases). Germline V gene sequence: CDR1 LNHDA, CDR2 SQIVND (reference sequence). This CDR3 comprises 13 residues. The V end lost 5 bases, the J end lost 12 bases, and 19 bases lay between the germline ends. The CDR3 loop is CASSAYRRKGTFF. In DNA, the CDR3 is TGTGCCAGTAGTGCTTACCGGAGAAAGGGGACTTTCTTT.

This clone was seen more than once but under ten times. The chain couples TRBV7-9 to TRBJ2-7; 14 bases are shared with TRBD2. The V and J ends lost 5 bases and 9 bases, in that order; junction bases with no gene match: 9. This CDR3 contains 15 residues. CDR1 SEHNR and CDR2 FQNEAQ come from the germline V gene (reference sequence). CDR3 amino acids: CASSASSGTSGRQYF. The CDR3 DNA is TGTGCCAGCAGCGCCTCATCCGGGACTAGCGGGAGGCAGTACTTC.

CDR3 region: CASSPLPDRVYEQYF. The CDR3 region has the DNA TGTGCCAGCAGCCCCCTCCCCGACAGGGTCTACGAGCAGTACTTC. This chain joins TRBV7-2 and TRBJ2-7; 7 nucleotides match TRBD1. Germline CDR1 reads SGHTA; CDR2 reads FQGNSA. CDR3 size: 15 residues. V gave up 5 bases and J gave up 3 bases; unmatched junction bases: 10.

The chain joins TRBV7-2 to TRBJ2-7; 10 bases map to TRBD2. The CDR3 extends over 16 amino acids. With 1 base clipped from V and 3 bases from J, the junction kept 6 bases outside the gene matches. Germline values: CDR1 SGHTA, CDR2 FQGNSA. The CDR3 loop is CASSLDEAGGLYEQYF. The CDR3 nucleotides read TGTGCCAGCAGCTTAGATGAAGCGGGAGGGCTCTACGAGCAGTACTTC.

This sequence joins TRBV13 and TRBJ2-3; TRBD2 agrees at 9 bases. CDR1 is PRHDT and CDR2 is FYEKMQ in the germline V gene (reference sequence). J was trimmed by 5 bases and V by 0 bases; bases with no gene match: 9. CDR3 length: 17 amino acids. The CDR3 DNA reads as TGTGCCAGCAGCTTAGGCTCTCGCGGGAGGGCCCAAGATACGCAGTATTTT. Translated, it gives CASSLGSRGRAQDTQYF.